Below, 5 T cell receptor beta chains from the same sample are listed, as sequenced in a study of identifying expanded T cells in peripheral blood. Measured with immunoSEQ multiplex PCR; TCRdb has only the in-frame clones, and not every one. The data hold 90,000 or so clones, with 75% to 90% observed a single time. Sequences were obtained from blood. The receptors come from a person aged 18 to 75 in good health.

This chain connects TRBV27 to TRBJ1-2; no clear D gene. The length of the CDR3 is 15 residues. Per the germline V gene, CDR1 is MNHEY and CDR2 is SMNVEV (reference sequence). With 5 bases removed from V and 2 bases from J, the gap between germline ends came to 15 bases. The CDR3 DNA follows: TGTGCCAGCAGTGCCTCGATGTTGGGGAACTATGGCTACACCTTC. This translates into CASSASMLGNYGYTF.

V usage is TRBV5-8 and J usage is TRBJ2-7; TRBD1 is a possible D gene (5 bases). Germline V gene data show CDR1 as SGHTS and CDR2 as YDEGEE. This CDR3 spans 15 amino acids. Trimming pared 5 bases from V and 4 bases from J, leaving 19 bases between. CDR3 sequence: CASSLPGWQFYEQYF. As DNA, the CDR3 is TGTGCCAGCAGTCTCCCAGGGTGGCAATTTTACGAGCAGTACTTC.

The rearrangement joins TRBV18 to TRBJ1-1, with D unresolved. V was trimmed by 3 bases and J by 6 bases, leaving 11 bases between them. The germline V gene encodes CDR1 KGHSH and CDR2 LQKENI. The CDR3 length is 13 residues. In DNA, the CDR3 is TGTGCCAGCTCACCGGGAAGTGGGCCTGAAGCTTTCTTT. It translates to CASSPGSGPEAFF.

In DNA form, the CDR3 reads TGTGCAACGGGGGGGGCCACCGGGGAGCTGTTTTTT. It is translated as CATGGATGELFF. The rearrangement uses TRBV2 and TRBJ2-2, with TRBD2 matching 8 bases. Per the germline V gene, CDR1 is SNHLY and CDR2 is FYNNEI. The CDR3 spans 12 residues.

The rearrangement uses TRBV11-2 and TRBJ1-3; 8 positions match TRBD1. Germline V gives CDR1 SGHAT, CDR2 FQNNGV. The J segment lost 5 bases and the V segment lost 1 base, leaving 4 bases of the junction unmatched. The CDR3 is made up of 15 amino acids. The CDR3 is CASSLVRQGRNTIYF. The CDR3 DNA reads as TGTGCCAGCAGCTTAGTTCGACAGGGGAGAAACACCATATATTTT.